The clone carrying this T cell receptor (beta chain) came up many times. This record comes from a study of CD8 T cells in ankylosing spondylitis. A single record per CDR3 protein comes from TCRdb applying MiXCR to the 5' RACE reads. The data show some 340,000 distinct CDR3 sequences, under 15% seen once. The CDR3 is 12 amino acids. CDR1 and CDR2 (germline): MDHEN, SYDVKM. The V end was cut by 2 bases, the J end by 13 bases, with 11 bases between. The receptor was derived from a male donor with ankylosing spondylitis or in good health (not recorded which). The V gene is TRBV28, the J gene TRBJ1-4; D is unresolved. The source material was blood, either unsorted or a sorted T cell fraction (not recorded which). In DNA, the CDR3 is TGTGCCAGCAGTTTAAACCGGCAGCCACTGTTTTTT. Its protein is CASSLNRQPLFF.